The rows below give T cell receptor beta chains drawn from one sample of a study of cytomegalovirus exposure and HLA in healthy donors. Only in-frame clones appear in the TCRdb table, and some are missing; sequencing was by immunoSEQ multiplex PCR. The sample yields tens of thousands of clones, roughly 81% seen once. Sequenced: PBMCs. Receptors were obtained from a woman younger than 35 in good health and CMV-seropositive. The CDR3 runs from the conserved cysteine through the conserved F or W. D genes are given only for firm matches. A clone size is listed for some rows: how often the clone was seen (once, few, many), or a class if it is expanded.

TGTGCCAGCAGCTCCGGGACAGAAGAGACCCAGTACTTC CASSSGTEETQYF TRBD1 TRBJ2-5 TRBV11-3 .
TGCGCCAGCAGCCTTAGACTAGATTCCGAGCAGTACTTC CASSLRLDSEQYF . TRBJ2-7 TRBV4-1 .
TGTGCCAGCAGCCCGGCGGGTAGGACAGGGAGGGCTTTCTTT CASSPAGRTGRAFF TRBD1 TRBJ1-1 TRBV6-5 .
TGTGCCAGCAGCCAAGATCGATTCGGGGGAGATTATATTACTGAAGCTTTCTTT CASSQDRFGGDYITEAFF . TRBJ1-1 TRBV14 .
TGTGCCAGCAGCGCCGGGACTAGCGAGAGCGAGCAGTACTTC CASSAGTSESEQYF TRBD2 TRBJ2-7 TRBV9 .
TGTGCCAGCAGTGGGGCGTGGGGGACCCAGTACTTC CASSGAWGTQYF . TRBJ2-5 TRBV6-5 .
TGTGCCAGCAGCCAAAACACAGGGGGCTCAGAGACCCAGTACTTC CASSQNTGGSETQYF TRBD1 TRBJ2-5 TRBV14 .
TGTGCCAGCAGAGGGACAGGGTTACGGTATGGCTACACCTTC CASRGTGLRYGYTF TRBD1 TRBJ1-2 TRBV9 .
TGTGCCAGCAGTGACGGACTGAGCTATGGCTACACCTTC CASSDGLSYGYTF . TRBJ1-2 TRBV6-1 once
TGTGCCAGCAGACGGACAGGAGGCACCGGGGAGCTGTTTTTT CASRRTGGTGELFF TRBD1 TRBJ2-2 TRBV2 once
TGTGCCACAAGTATTGGTCAGGGCCTCACTGAAGCTTTCTTT CATSIGQGLTEAFF . TRBJ1-1 TRBV19 .
TGCAGTGCCCGTTCCAACGTCCTGACTTTC CSARSNVLTF . TRBJ2-6 TRBV20-1 .
TGTGCCAGCAGCACAATAGCGGGGGTGGAGGATACGCAGTATTTT CASSTIAGVEDTQYF TRBD2 TRBJ2-3 TRBV7-9 .
TGTGCCAGCAGCTTAGGCGGCGGCTATTTAGGGCAGTTCTTC CASSLGGGYLGQFF . TRBJ2-1 TRBV7-6 .
TGTGCCATCAGTCATTCGGAGGGGATGGTTGAGCCCCAGCATTTT CAISHSEGMVEPQHF . TRBJ1-5 TRBV10-3 many
TGTGCCAGCAGCTTCTCCATACAGGGAGATACGCAGTATTTT CASSFSIQGDTQYF . TRBJ2-3 TRBV11-2 .
TGTGCCAGTGGGAAGGGGGCCCACTATGGCTACACCTTC CASGKGAHYGYTF TRBD1 TRBJ1-2 TRBV6-1 .
TGTGCCAGCAGTTCAACAGGGGGCAGAGAGCAGTTCTTC CASSSTGGREQFF TRBD1 TRBJ2-1 TRBV6-5 .
TGTGCCAGCAGCCCCTCGACGGGGAACACTGAAGCTTTCTTT CASSPSTGNTEAFF . TRBJ1-1 TRBV7-8 .
TGTGCCAGCAGCTTAGTGGAGTCCTACGAGCAGTACTTC CASSLVESYEQYF . TRBJ2-7 TRBV7-8 .
TGCGCCAGCAGCTTGGGCGGGGGCACAGATACGCAGTATTTT CASSLGGGTDTQYF . TRBJ2-3 TRBV5-1 .
TGCGCCAGCAGCTTGGCCGTCAGGGTAGGAAGCCATCAGCCCCAGCATTTT CASSLAVRVGSHQPQHF . TRBJ1-5 TRBV5-1 .
TGCGCCAGCAGCCAAGAGAGTGGACAGAGGCCCCAGCATTTT CASSQESGQRPQHF . TRBJ1-5 TRBV4-1 .
TGTGCCAGCAGTCCCCACGGGGGGCCTGCCTACGAGCAGTACTTC CASSPHGGPAYEQYF . TRBJ2-7 TRBV28 once
TGTGCCACCTGTAGACAGGGAATTTCAGATACGCAGTATTTT CATCRQGISDTQYF TRBD1 TRBJ2-3 TRBV5-4 .
TGTGCCAGCAGCACCGGGGTTGGATTCTACGAGCAGTACTTC CASSTGVGFYEQYF . TRBJ2-7 TRBV11-1 .
TGTGCCAGCAGTGGACTAGCGGGAGAGACCCAGTACTTC CASSGLAGETQYF TRBD2 TRBJ2-5 TRBV2 .
TGTGCCAGCAGCTTACGGCCCCAGGGGGCAGGTGGCTACACCTTC CASSLRPQGAGGYTF TRBD1 TRBJ1-2 TRBV7-6 .
TGTGCCACCCTAGCGGGAGGAGCCTACAATGAGCAGTTCTTC CATLAGGAYNEQFF TRBD2 TRBJ2-1 TRBV19 few
TGTGCCAGCAGTGACTGTATACAGGGAAGGGTAGTTTTAAGCAATCAGCCCCAGCATTTT CASSDCIQGRVVLSNQPQHF . TRBJ1-5 TRBV6-4 few
TGTGCCAGCAGCTTGTCAGGGCCTGAAGCTTTCTTT CASSLSGPEAFF . TRBJ1-1 TRBV13 .
TGTGCCAGCAGCCCACAGTGGGGGGATTTGTCACCCCTCCACTTT CASSPQWGDLSPLHF . TRBJ1-6 TRBV7-8 .
TGTGCCAGCAGTGAGCAGCGCCGTGAGGGAAAACTGTTTTTT CASSEQRREGKLFF . TRBJ1-4 TRBV6-1 .
TGTGCCAGCAGTAAAATGGCGGCACAAGGTACGCAGTTCTTC CASSKMAAQGTQFF . TRBJ2-1 TRBV2 .
TGTGCCAGCAGTTTAAGCCCAGGGCTTAATGAAAAACTGTTTTTT CASSLSPGLNEKLFF . TRBJ1-4 TRBV27 .
TGTGCCATCAGCCGGGGACTAGCGGACCAATACGAGCAGTACTTC CAISRGLADQYEQYF TRBD2 TRBJ2-7 TRBV10-3 .
TGCGCCAGCAGCTCCCATCCAATGGAAGCAGCGGCCGAGCAGTTCTTC CASSSHPMEAAAEQFF . TRBJ2-1 TRBV5-1 .
TGTGCCAGCAGCTTCAGCGGGGTCCCACCCCTCCACTTT CASSFSGVPPLHF . TRBJ1-6 TRBV9 .
TGTGCCAGCCGAGACACTGAAGCTTTCTTT CASRDTEAFF . TRBJ1-1 TRBV27 .
TGTGCCAGCAGCTTTCGGGAATTGGGCACAGATACGCAGTATTTT CASSFRELGTDTQYF . TRBJ2-3 TRBV11-2 .
TGTGCCAGCAGCTTAGACCTAGCACCGAACACCGGGGAGCTGTTTTTT CASSLDLAPNTGELFF . TRBJ2-2 TRBV7-2 once
TGTGCCAGCAGCACCGCGACAGGGTTCACCTACGAGCAGTACTTC CASSTATGFTYEQYF TRBD1 TRBJ2-7 TRBV5-6 once
TGCGCCAGCAGCCAAGGGAGCCCTACAGAGACCCAGTACTTC CASSQGSPTETQYF . TRBJ2-5 TRBV4-1 .
TGTGCCAGCAGTTTATGGGGTAGCGGGACTCCAAAAAACATTCAGTACTTC CASSLWGSGTPKNIQYF TRBD2 TRBJ2-4 TRBV28 .
TGTGCCAGCTCACCCGACCTTAGCGGGGGTGAGACCCAGTACTTC CASSPDLSGGETQYF TRBD2 TRBJ2-5 TRBV18 .
TGTGCCAGCAGCGTAGCAGGGTCTGGAAACACCATATATTTT CASSVAGSGNTIYF . TRBJ1-3 TRBV9 .
TGTGCCAGCAGTGAATTTAAGGGGGCCCAAGAGACCCAGTACTTC CASSEFKGAQETQYF TRBD1 TRBJ2-5 TRBV25-1 .
TGTGCCAGCAGCGTACCTCTAGCGGGAGGTGAAGATACGCAGTATTTT CASSVPLAGGEDTQYF TRBD2 TRBJ2-3 TRBV9 .
TGTGCCAGCAGCACCTCCGGGACTAGAATCACCGGGGAGCTGTTTTTT CASSTSGTRITGELFF TRBD2 TRBJ2-2 TRBV7-9 .
TGCGCCAGCAGCCGACTAGCGGGGGCCGGGGAGCTGTTTTTT CASSRLAGAGELFF TRBD2 TRBJ2-2 TRBV10-2 .
TGTGCCAGCAGCGTGACAGGGTTTGGCTACACCTTC CASSVTGFGYTF TRBD1 TRBJ1-2 TRBV11-2 .